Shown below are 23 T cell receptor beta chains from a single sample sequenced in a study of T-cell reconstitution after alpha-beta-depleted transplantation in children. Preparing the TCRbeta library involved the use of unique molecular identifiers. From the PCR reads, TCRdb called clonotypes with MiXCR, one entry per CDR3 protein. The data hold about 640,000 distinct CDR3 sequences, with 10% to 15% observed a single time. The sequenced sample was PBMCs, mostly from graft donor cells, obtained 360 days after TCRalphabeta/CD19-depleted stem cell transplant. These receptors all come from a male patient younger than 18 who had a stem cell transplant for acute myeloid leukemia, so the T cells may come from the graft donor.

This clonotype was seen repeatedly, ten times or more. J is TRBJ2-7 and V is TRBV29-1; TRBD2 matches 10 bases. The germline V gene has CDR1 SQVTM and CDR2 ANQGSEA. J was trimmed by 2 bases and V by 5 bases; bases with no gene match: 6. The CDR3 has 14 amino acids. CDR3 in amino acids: CSVHPAGGPYEQYF. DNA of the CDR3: TGCAGCGTTCACCCAGCGGGAGGGCCCTACGAGCAGTACTTC.

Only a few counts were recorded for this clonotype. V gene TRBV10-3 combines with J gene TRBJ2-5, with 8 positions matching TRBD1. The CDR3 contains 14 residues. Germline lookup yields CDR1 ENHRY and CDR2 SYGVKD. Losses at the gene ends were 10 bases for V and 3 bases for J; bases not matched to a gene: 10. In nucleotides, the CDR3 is TGTGCCACGACCGGACAGGGTCTAAAAGAGACCCAGTACTTC. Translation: CATTGQGLKETQYF.

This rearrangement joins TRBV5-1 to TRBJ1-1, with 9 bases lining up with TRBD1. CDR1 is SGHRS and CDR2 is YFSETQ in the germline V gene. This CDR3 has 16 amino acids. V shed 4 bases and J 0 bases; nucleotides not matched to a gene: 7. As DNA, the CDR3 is TGCGCCAGCAGCAGTTCGGACAGGGGAATGAACACTGAAGCTTTCTTT. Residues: CASSSSDRGMNTEAFF.

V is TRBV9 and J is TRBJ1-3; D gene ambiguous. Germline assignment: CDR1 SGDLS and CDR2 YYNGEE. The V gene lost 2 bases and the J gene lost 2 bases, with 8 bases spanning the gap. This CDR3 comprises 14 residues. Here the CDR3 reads CASSVGLTGNTIYF. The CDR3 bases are TGTGCCAGCAGCGTGGGGTTGACTGGAAACACCATATATTTT. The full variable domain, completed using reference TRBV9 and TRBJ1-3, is DSGVTQTPKHLITATGQRVTLRCSPRSGDLSVYWYQQSLDQGLQFLIQYYNGEERAKGNILERFSAQQFPDLHSELNLSSLELGDSALYFCASSVGLTGNTIYFGEGSWLTVV.

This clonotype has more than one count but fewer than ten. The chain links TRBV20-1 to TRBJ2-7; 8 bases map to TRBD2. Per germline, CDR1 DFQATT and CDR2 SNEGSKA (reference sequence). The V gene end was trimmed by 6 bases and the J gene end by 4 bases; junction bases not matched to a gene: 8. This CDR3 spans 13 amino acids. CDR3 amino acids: CSARTSSPYEQYF. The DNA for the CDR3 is TGCAGTGCCAGGACTAGCTCACCATACGAGCAGTACTTC.

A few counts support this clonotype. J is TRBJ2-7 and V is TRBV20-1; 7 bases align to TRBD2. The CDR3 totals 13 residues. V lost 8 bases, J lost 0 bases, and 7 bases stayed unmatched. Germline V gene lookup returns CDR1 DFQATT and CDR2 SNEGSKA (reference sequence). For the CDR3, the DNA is TGCAGTCGAAGCAGCGGGGTCTCCTACGAGCAGTACTTC. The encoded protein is CSRSSGVSYEQYF.

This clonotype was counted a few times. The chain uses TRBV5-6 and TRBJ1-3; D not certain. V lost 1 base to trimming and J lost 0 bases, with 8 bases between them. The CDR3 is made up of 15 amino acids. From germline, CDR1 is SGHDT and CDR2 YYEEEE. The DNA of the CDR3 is TGTGCCAGCAGCTTGAGTCCCTACTCTGGAAACACCATATATTTT. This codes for CASSLSPYSGNTIYF.

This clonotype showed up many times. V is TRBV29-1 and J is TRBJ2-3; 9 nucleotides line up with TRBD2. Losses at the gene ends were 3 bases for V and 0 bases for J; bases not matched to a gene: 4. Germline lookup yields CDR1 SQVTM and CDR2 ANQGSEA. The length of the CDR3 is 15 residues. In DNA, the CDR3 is TGCAGCGTTGACCTAGCGGGGATAAGCACAGATACGCAGTATTTT. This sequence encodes CSVDLAGISTDTQYF.

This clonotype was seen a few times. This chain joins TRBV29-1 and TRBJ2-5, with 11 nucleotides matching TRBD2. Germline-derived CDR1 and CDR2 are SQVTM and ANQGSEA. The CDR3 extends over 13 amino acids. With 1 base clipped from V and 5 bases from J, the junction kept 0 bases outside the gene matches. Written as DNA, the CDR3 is TGCAGCGTTGAAGGACTAGCGGGGGAGACCCAGTACTTC. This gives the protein CSVEGLAGETQYF.

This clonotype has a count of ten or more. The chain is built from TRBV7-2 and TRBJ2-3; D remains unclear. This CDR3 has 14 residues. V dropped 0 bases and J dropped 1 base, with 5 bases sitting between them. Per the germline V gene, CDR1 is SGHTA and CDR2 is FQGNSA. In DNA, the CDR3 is TGTGCCAGCAGCTTAGCGAGAGGCACAGATACGCAGTATTTT. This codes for CASSLARGTDTQYF.

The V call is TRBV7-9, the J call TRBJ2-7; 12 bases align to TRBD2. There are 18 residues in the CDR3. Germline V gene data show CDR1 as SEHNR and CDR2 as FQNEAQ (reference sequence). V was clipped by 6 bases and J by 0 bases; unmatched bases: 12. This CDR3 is CASSSGLAGSGASYEQYF. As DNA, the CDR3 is TGTGCCAGCAGTTCCGGACTAGCGGGAAGTGGGGCCTCCTACGAGCAGTACTTC. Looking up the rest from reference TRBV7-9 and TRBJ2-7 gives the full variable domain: DTGVSQNPRHKITKRGQNVTFRCDPISEHNRLYWYRQTLGQGPEFLTYFQNEAQLEKSRLLSDRFSAERPKGSFSTLEIQRTEQGDSAMYLCASSSGLAGSGASYEQYFGPGTRLTVT.

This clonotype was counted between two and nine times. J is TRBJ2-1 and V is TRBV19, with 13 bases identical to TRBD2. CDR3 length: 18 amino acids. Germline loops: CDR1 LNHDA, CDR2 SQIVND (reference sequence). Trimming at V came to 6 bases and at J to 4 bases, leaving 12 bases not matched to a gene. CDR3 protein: CASSLRLAGGAIYNEQFF. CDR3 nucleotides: TGTGCCAGTAGCCTCCGACTAGCGGGAGGCGCAATTTACAATGAGCAGTTCTTC.

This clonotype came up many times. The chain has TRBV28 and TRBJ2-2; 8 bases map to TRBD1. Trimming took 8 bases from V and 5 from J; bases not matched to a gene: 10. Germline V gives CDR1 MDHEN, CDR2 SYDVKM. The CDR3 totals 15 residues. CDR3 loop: CASLPTGGRTGELFF. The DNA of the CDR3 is TGTGCCAGCCTCCCCACAGGGGGGAGAACCGGGGAGCTGTTTTTT.

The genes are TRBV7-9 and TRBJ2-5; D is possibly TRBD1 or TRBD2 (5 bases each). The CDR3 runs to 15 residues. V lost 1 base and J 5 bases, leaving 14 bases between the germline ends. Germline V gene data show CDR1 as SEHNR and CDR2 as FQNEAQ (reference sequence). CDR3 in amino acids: CASSLDGAGRETQYF. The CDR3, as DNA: TGTGCCAGCAGCTTAGACGGGGCAGGACGGGAGACCCAGTACTTC.

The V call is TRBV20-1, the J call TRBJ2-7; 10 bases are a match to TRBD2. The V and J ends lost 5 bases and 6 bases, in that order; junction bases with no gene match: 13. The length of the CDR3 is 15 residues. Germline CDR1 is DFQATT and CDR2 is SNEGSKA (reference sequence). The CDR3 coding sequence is TGCAGTGCTCTGGGCGGGGCTAGCGGGAGAAGCGAGCAGTACTTC. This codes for CSALGGASGRSEQYF.

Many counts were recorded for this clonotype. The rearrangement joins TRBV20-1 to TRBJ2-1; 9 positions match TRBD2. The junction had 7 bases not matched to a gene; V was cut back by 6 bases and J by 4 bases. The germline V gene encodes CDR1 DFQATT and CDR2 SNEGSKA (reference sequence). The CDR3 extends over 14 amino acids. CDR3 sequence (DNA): TGCAGTGCCCCCATAGCGGGAGAGTACAATGAGCAGTTCTTC. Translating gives CSAPIAGEYNEQFF.

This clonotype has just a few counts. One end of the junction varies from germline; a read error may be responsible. The CDR3 loop reads CAGRIGFPQYF. CDR3 in DNA: TGTGCCGGGAGGATCGGCTTTCCGCAGTATTTT. The chain joins TRBV30 to TRBJ2-3; D may be TRBD2 (6 bases). CDR1 is GTSNPN, CDR2 SVGIG, per germline (reference sequence). This CDR3 has 11 amino acids.

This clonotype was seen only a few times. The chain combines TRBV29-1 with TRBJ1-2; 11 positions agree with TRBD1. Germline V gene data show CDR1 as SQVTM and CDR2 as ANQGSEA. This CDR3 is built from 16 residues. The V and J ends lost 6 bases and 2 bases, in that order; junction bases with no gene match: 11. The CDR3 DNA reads TGCAGCGTCCCAGTGGGGACAGGGGGGCACAACTATGGCTACACCTTC. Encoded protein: CSVPVGTGGHNYGYTF.

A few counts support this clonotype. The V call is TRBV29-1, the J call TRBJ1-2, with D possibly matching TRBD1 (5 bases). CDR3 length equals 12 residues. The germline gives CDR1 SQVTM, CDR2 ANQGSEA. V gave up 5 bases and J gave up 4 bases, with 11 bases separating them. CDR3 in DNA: TGCAGCGTTAAAAGGGGCGTCTATGGCTACACCTTC. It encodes CSVKRGVYGYTF.

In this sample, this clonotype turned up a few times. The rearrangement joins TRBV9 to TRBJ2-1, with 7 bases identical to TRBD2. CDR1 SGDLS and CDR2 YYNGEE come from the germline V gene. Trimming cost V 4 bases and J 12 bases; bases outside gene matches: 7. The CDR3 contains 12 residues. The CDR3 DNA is TGTGCCAGCAGCCCCGGTGGGGGGGGGCAGTTCTTC. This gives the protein CASSPGGGGQFF.

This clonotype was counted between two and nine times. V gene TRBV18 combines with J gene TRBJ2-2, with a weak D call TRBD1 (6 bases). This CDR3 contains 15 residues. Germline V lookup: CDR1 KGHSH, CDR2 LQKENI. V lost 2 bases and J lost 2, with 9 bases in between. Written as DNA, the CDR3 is TGTGCCAGCTCACCAAGGGGACACAACACCGGGGAGCTGTTTTTT. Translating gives CASSPRGHNTGELFF.

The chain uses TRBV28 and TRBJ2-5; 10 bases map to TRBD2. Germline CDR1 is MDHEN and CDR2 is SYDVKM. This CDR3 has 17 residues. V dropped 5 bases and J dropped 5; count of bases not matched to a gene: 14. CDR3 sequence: CASSLPLGLAGVETQYF. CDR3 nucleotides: TGTGCCAGCAGTCTACCCCTGGGGCTAGCGGGAGTCGAGACCCAGTACTTC.

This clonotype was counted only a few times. CDR3 loop: CASSLGLATKVDEQFF. The CDR3 nucleotides read TGTGCCAGCAGTTTAGGACTAGCTACAAAGGTCGATGAGCAGTTCTTC. V gene TRBV12-3 or TRBV12-4 combines with J gene TRBJ2-1, with TRBD2 matching 7 bases. The V and J ends lost 1 base and 8 bases, in that order; junction bases with no gene match: 11. The CDR3 runs 16 residues.